One and the same sample provided the 23 T cell receptor beta chains below, sequenced in a study of a mutant IDH1 vaccine in newly diagnosed glioma. Time point reported: week 11, during vaccination. Doses comprised 300 ug of mutant IDH1 20-mer peptide each, plus topical imiquimod. Using immunoSEQ multiplex PCR, the repertoire was profiled, and TCRdb retains in-frame clones only, with some absent. The sample lists 57,000 or so clones; 84% were seen once. Which antigens these TCRs recognize remains unknown. This sample comprised PBMCs, obtained from a glioma patient whose treatment included an IDH1 peptide vaccine. The source of these receptors is a man aged 25-45 years with glioma.

The CDR3, as DNA: TGTGCCAGCAGCATAACAGGGGGAGGAGGCTACACCTTC. Translating it yields CASSITGGGGYTF. The genes are TRBV11-3 and TRBJ1-2, with 8 bases fitting TRBD1. V was pared by 5 bases and J by 8 bases, with 7 bases of the junction left unmatched. The CDR3 sequence is 13 residues long. Per germline, CDR1 SGHNT and CDR2 YENEEA.

This clone was recorded once. V gene TRBV28 combines with J gene TRBJ2-5; no reliable D call. The V end lost 2 bases, the J end lost 2 bases, and 9 bases lay between the germline ends. Germline lookup yields CDR1 MDHEN and CDR2 SYDVKM. CDR3 length: 14 residues. This CDR3 reads CASSLDMGQETQYF. The DNA for the CDR3 is TGTGCCAGCAGTTTAGATATGGGGCAAGAGACCCAGTACTTC.

With respect to this clone: The sample holds other DNA sequences that translate to the same CDR3. J is TRBJ1-1 and V is TRBV27; 8 bases align to TRBD1. Germline assignment: CDR1 MNHEY and CDR2 SMNVEV (reference sequence). With 5 bases clipped from V and 7 bases from J, the junction kept 9 bases outside the gene matches. The CDR3 has 14 amino acids. The chain's CDR3 is CASSLTHGTGEAFF. As DNA, the CDR3 is TGTGCCAGCAGTCTTACCCACGGGACAGGTGAAGCTTTCTTT.

The chain joins TRBV2 to TRBJ2-3; 13 bases are shared with TRBD2. The germline V gene has CDR1 SNHLY and CDR2 FYNNEI. The ends lost 5 bases at V and 3 bases at J; junction bases unmatched: 5. The CDR3 covers 16 residues. The DNA of the CDR3 is TGTGCCAGCAGTTCAATGACTAGCGGGAGGACAGATACGCAGTATTTT. Translated, it gives CASSSMTSGRTDTQYF.

The chain carries TRBV4-1 and TRBJ2-3; either TRBD1 or TRBD2 may fit D (5 bases each). The CDR3 has 12 residues. V was cut by 7 bases and J by 2 bases, with 7 bases left in between. Germline CDR1 reads MGHRA; CDR2 reads YSYEKL. CDR3 residues: CASTGTTDTQYF. CDR3 nucleotide sequence: TGCGCCAGCACAGGGACCACAGATACGCAGTATTTT.

This chain joins TRBV2 and TRBJ2-4; possibly TRBD2 for D (5 bases). The V gene lost 5 bases and the J gene lost 4 bases, with 15 bases spanning the gap. Looked up from germline, CDR1 is SNHLY and CDR2 is FYNNEI. The CDR3 spans 15 residues. CDR3 in DNA: TGTGCCAGCAGTTTTACAACGGGAAATAAAAACATTCAGTACTTC. Residues: CASSFTTGNKNIQYF. Full variable domain (outside the CDR3, taken from reference TRBV2 and TRBJ2-4): EPEVTQTPSHQVTQMGQEVILRCVPISNHLYFYWYRQILGQKVEFLVSFYNNEISEKSEIFDDQFSVERPDGSNFTLKIRSTKLEDSAMYFCASSFTTGNKNIQYFGAGTRLSVL.

Regarding this clone: The conserved closing phenylalanine or tryptophan is absent in this CDR3, likely reflecting a read error. This chain links TRBV5-6 with TRBJ2-7; no clear D. Trimming removed 2 bases at V and 6 bases at J, with 9 bases between. CDR3 length equals 12 residues. Per germline, CDR1 SGHDT and CDR2 YYEEEE. The CDR3 protein is CASSFYIGEQYL. The CDR3 coding sequence is TGTGCCAGCAGCTTCTATATAGGCGAGCAGTACCTC.

The rearrangement links TRBV2 to TRBJ2-3; 14 positions agree with TRBD2. From germline, CDR1 is SNHLY and CDR2 FYNNEI. The CDR3 runs 18 residues. V lost 9 bases, J lost 1 base, and 12 bases stayed unmatched. The CDR3 DNA reads as TGTGCCAGTACCGGGACTAGCGGGAGTTTCGTAGGCACAGATACGCAGTATTTT. Its protein product is CASTGTSGSFVGTDTQYF.

This chain connects TRBV30 to TRBJ2-7; D may match TRBD1 or TRBD2 (5 bases each). This CDR3 has 16 amino acids. CDR1 is GTSNPN, CDR2 SVGIG, per germline (reference sequence). V was clipped by 4 bases and J by 2 bases, with 21 bases between them. CDR3 coding DNA: TGTGCCTGGAACAAACCGGGACGTAACCTAACCTACGAGCAGTACTTC. Translation: CAWNKPGRNLTYEQYF.

The chain employs TRBV2 and TRBJ2-1, with TRBD2 matching over 10 bases. V lost 5 bases and J lost 4; bases outside the gene matches: 8. Germline V gene sequence: CDR1 SNHLY, CDR2 FYNNEI. The CDR3 sequence is 16 residues long. The CDR3 protein is CASSPRTSGPYNEQFF. In DNA form, the CDR3 reads TGTGCCAGCAGTCCTCGGACTAGCGGACCGTACAATGAGCAGTTCTTC. Complete variable domain (other parts from reference TRBV2 and TRBJ2-1): EPEVTQTPSHQVTQMGQEVILRCVPISNHLYFYWYRQILGQKVEFLVSFYNNEISEKSEIFDDQFSVERPDGSNFTLKIRSTKLEDSAMYFCASSPRTSGPYNEQFFGPGTRLTVL.

The J gene is TRBJ2-7, the V gene TRBV6-1; D may correspond to TRBD1 or TRBD2 (5 bases each). V was clipped by 7 bases and J by 2 bases, with 9 bases between them. From germline, CDR1 is MNHNS and CDR2 SASEGT. CDR3 length: 12 residues. For the CDR3, the DNA is TGTGCCAGCAAATTGGGGGCCTACGAGCAGTACTTC. Its translation: CASKLGAYEQYF.

The J gene is TRBJ2-1, the V gene TRBV2; D unclear. CDR1 SNHLY and CDR2 FYNNEI come from the germline V gene. V lost 4 bases and J lost 4, with 8 bases in between. The CDR3 has 13 amino acids. CDR3 sequence reads: CASSGARYNEQFF. Written as DNA, the CDR3 is TGTGCCAGCAGTGGGGCTCGATACAATGAGCAGTTCTTC. Drawing the rest from reference TRBV2 and TRBJ2-1, the complete variable domain is EPEVTQTPSHQVTQMGQEVILRCVPISNHLYFYWYRQILGQKVEFLVSFYNNEISEKSEIFDDQFSVERPDGSNFTLKIRSTKLEDSAMYFCASSGARYNEQFFGPGTRLTVL.

The gene calls are TRBV7-6 and TRBJ1-4; possible D gene TRBD1, 5 bases. Trimming removed 5 bases at V and 0 bases at J, with 13 bases between. The CDR3 spans 16 residues. Germline CDR1 SGHVS, CDR2 FNYEAQ. The CDR3, as DNA: TGTGCCAGCAGCGATGGGGACGGACCAACTAATGAAAAACTGTTTTTT. Translation gives CASSDGDGPTNEKLFF.

The chain links TRBV5-1 to TRBJ2-5, with 13 bases fitting TRBD2. The V gene end was trimmed by 4 bases and the J gene end by 1 base; junction bases not matched to a gene: 7. This CDR3 has 17 residues. The germline CDR1 and CDR2 sequences are SGHRS and YFSETQ. The CDR3: CASSPGTSGALQETQYF. The CDR3 DNA follows: TGCGCCAGCAGCCCCGGGACTAGCGGGGCCCTCCAAGAGACCCAGTACTTC.

This sequence joins TRBV5-1 and TRBJ2-1; 10 bases line up with TRBD1. The CDR3 sequence is 15 residues long. Germline CDR1 is SGHRS and CDR2 is YFSETQ. The trim removed 3 bases at V and 6 bases at J, leaving 6 bases unmatched. In DNA form, the CDR3 reads TGCGCCAGCAGCTCGGGACAGGGGATAGTCAATGAGCAGTTCTTC. This sequence encodes CASSSGQGIVNEQFF.

This chain connects TRBV5-3 to TRBJ2-2; possibly TRBD1 for D (5 bases). TRBV5-3 is treated as an ORF (open reading frame) with a function not yet certain. This CDR3 spans 17 amino acids. With 0 bases removed from V and 1 base from J, the gap between germline ends came to 13 bases. The CDR3 DNA sequence: TGTGCCAGAAGCTTGGGTATCGGCAGGGTGAACACCGGGGAGCTGTTTTTT. This codes for CARSLGIGRVNTGELFF.

This chain connects TRBV27 to TRBJ1-2; TRBD1 aligns across 7 bases. The germline V gene encodes CDR1 MNHEY and CDR2 SMNVEV (reference sequence). The length of the CDR3 is 15 residues. Germline trimming cut 5 bases from V and 0 bases from J; bases unmatched to any gene: 6. The CDR3 spells CASSMSGGPNYGYTF. The DNA of the CDR3 is TGTGCCAGCAGTATGTCAGGGGGGCCTAACTATGGCTACACCTTC.

This chain joins TRBV13 and TRBJ1-4; weak D call: TRBD1 (5 bases). Germline V CDR1 and CDR2: PRHDT, FYEKMQ (reference sequence). The CDR3 contains 13 residues. The V and J ends lost 2 bases and 4 bases respectively, with 5 bases between them. The CDR3 DNA is TGTGCCAGCAGCTTACAGGGTAATGAAAAACTGTTTTTT. Protein: CASSLQGNEKLFF.

This clone came up once. The V and J genes are TRBV10-3 and TRBJ1-2, with TRBD1 identical over 11 bases. Germline V gene data show CDR1 as ENHRY and CDR2 as SYGVKD. This CDR3 comprises 16 residues. The ends lost 8 bases at V and 1 base at J; junction bases unmatched: 9. CDR3 loop: CAIQGTGTGGNYGYTF. The CDR3 DNA reads TGTGCCATCCAAGGCACCGGGACAGGGGGTAACTATGGCTACACCTTC.

V is TRBV2 and J is TRBJ1-2; possibly TRBD1 for D (5 bases). V lost 5 bases, J lost 0 bases, and 13 bases lay in between. Germline loops: CDR1 SNHLY, CDR2 FYNNEI. The CDR3 is 15 amino acids. CDR3 nucleotide sequence: TGTGCCAGCAGTCCCTGGGACGGATCTAACTATGGCTACACCTTC. Translated: CASSPWDGSNYGYTF.

The rearrangement uses TRBV5-1 and TRBJ2-5, with 8 bases matching TRBD1. The CDR3 consists of 16 residues. J was trimmed by 10 bases and V by 1 base; bases with no gene match: 15. Germline V lookup: CDR1 SGHRS, CDR2 YFSETQ. This chain's CDR3 is CASSLTPTDRAQDQYF. The DNA for the CDR3 is TGCGCCAGCAGCTTGACCCCAACGGACAGGGCCCAGGACCAGTACTTC.

V and J are TRBV6-5 and TRBJ2-7; D call uncertain. V lost 4 bases and J lost 0, with 13 bases in between. The germline gives CDR1 MNHEY, CDR2 SVGAGI. The CDR3 runs 15 residues. The CDR3 nucleotides are TGTGCCAGCAGTTTCCGGGCTCCGGGCTCCTACGAGCAGTACTTC. Translating gives CASSFRAPGSYEQYF.

The V and J genes are TRBV6-6 and TRBJ1-1; a possible D gene is TRBD1 (6 bases). The length of the CDR3 is 13 residues. V gave up 6 bases and J gave up 7 bases, with 15 bases separating them. In germline, CDR1 is MNHNY, CDR2 SVGAGI (reference sequence). The CDR3 nucleotides read TGTGCCAGCAGAGATCCGGACAGCTATGAAGCTTTCTTT. This gives the protein CASRDPDSYEAFF.